The 19 T cell receptor beta chains below come from one sample, sequenced in a study of blood T cell repertoires in COVID-19. Only in-frame clones appear in the TCRdb table, and some are missing; sequencing was by immunoSEQ multiplex PCR. The sample lists some 120,000 clones, roughly 80% occurring once. What was sequenced was peripheral blood. These receptors originate from a man between 60 and 75 years old with acute or convalescent COVID-19.

V gene TRBV6-5 combines with J gene TRBJ2-5; 7 bases match TRBD1. In germline, CDR1 is MNHEY, CDR2 SVGAGI. The V and J ends lost 5 bases and 2 bases, in that order; junction bases with no gene match: 8. This CDR3 has 15 residues. The CDR3 nucleotides read TGTGCCAGCAGTCCCCGGGACAGTAGGCAAGAGACCCAGTACTTC. Amino acids: CASSPRDSRQETQYF.

This clone was picked up a small number of times. The chain employs TRBV19 and TRBJ1-4; weak D call: TRBD1 (5 bases). Germline assignment: CDR1 LNHDA and CDR2 SQIVND (reference sequence). Trimming took off 7 bases at V and 7 bases at J, with 16 bases between the two ends. The CDR3 is made up of 14 amino acids. CDR3 protein: CASTSGRGSEKLFF. In DNA form, the CDR3 reads TGTGCCAGTACTTCTGGGAGGGGTAGTGAAAAACTGTTTTTT. Filled out from reference TRBV19 and TRBJ1-4, the complete variable domain reads DGGITQSPKYLFRKEGQNVTLSCEQNLNHDAMYWYRQDPGQGLRLIYYSQIVNDFQKGDIAEGYSVSREKKESFPLTVTSAQKNPTAFYLCASTSGRGSEKLFFGSGTQLSVL.

The chain links TRBV27 to TRBJ1-2; maybe TRBD1 (6 bases). Trimming left V 2 bases short and J 0 bases short, with 19 bases between. Germline CDR1 is MNHEY and CDR2 is SMNVEV (reference sequence). CDR3 size: 18 residues. The CDR3 bases are TGTGCCAGCAGTTTAAAAAAACCGACAGGCGCCTCTAACTATGGCTACACCTTC. Its protein product is CASSLKKPTGASNYGYTF.

The gene calls are TRBV6-5 and TRBJ2-1; maybe TRBD2 (6 bases). There are 15 residues in the CDR3. Trimming stripped 2 bases from V and 10 bases from J, with 18 bases between. Germline values: CDR1 MNHEY, CDR2 SVGAGI. The CDR3, as DNA: TGTGCCAGCAGTTACATTTCCACAGGAGGGGTCGAGCAGTTCTTC. Its translation is CASSYISTGGVEQFF.

The gene calls are TRBV19 and TRBJ1-1; D is possibly TRBD1 (5 bases). Per the germline V gene, CDR1 is LNHDA and CDR2 is SQIVND (reference sequence). This CDR3 comprises 15 residues. Trimming cost V 7 bases and J 4 bases, with 19 bases left between them. The DNA of the CDR3 is TGTGCCAGTACCAACCATGGGGGGGTGGGCACTGAAGCTTTCTTT. Translated, it gives CASTNHGGVGTEAFF.

The chain links TRBV6-5 to TRBJ1-1; D might be TRBD1 (6 bases). V was pared by 2 bases and J by 4 bases, with 14 bases between. Germline values: CDR1 MNHEY, CDR2 SVGAGI. The CDR3 is made up of 15 amino acids. CDR3 amino acids: CASSYGGAGGTEAFF. DNA of the CDR3: TGTGCCAGCAGTTACGGGGGGGCCGGGGGCACTGAAGCTTTCTTT.

This clone has a single count. This chain links TRBV6-5 with TRBJ1-5; tentatively, D is TRBD1 (5 bases). Germline V lookup: CDR1 MNHEY, CDR2 SVGAGI. V gave up 6 bases and J gave up 3 bases, with 15 bases separating them. The CDR3 has 15 residues. The CDR3: CASRPQGILNQPQHF. The CDR3 region has the DNA TGTGCCAGCAGGCCGCAGGGTATACTCAATCAGCCCCAGCATTTT.

The chain carries TRBV29-1 and TRBJ2-1; D gene uncertain. CDR3 length: 14 amino acids. Trimming cost V 6 bases and J 2 bases, with 14 bases left between them. From germline, CDR1 is SQVTM and CDR2 ANQGSEA. The CDR3 region has the DNA TGCAGCGTCCTGTCTACTAATACCTACAATGAGCAGTTCTTC. Translation gives CSVLSTNTYNEQFF.

The rearrangement links TRBV6-5 to TRBJ2-3; maybe TRBD2 (6 bases). CDR3 length equals 15 residues. The germline V gene encodes CDR1 MNHEY and CDR2 SVGAGI. Between the trimmed V and J ends, which lost 5 bases and 6 bases, there was a span of 18 bases. CDR3 residues: CASSTGLPGRDTQYF. In DNA, the CDR3 is TGTGCCAGCAGTACCGGTCTTCCTGGGAGGGATACGCAGTATTTT.

The genes are TRBV30 and TRBJ1-2, with TRBD1 as a possible D gene (5 bases). The CDR3 sequence is 12 residues long. V was pared by 1 base and J by 7 bases, with 10 bases between. CDR1 and CDR2 (germline): GTSNPN, SVGIG (reference sequence). This CDR3 is CAWSGQPRGYTF. DNA for the CDR3: TGTGCCTGGAGTGGACAGCCGCGTGGCTACACCTTC.

The chain has TRBV4-1 and TRBJ1-1; D remains unclear. The germline V and J ends were trimmed by 1 base and 11 bases, with 14 bases remaining between them. The CDR3 runs to 13 residues. Germline lookup yields CDR1 MGHRA and CDR2 YSYEKL. The CDR3 here is CASSQVSRVQAFF. Here the CDR3 DNA reads TGCGCCAGCAGCCAAGTAAGTCGGGTCCAGGCTTTCTTT.

This rearrangement joins TRBV28 to TRBJ2-2; weak D call: TRBD1 (5 bases). Germline CDR1 is MDHEN and CDR2 is SYDVKM. This CDR3 comprises 15 residues. Trimming shortened V by 6 bases and J by 3 bases, and 14 bases separated the two germline ends. The CDR3 nucleotides read TGTGCCAGCAGGGGGCGGCAGGGATACACCGGGGAGCTGTTTTTT. It is translated as CASRGRQGYTGELFF.

This clone was found a few times. The chain couples TRBV7-9 to TRBJ1-2; D unclear. Trimming cost V 5 bases and J 7 bases, with 14 bases left between them. The CDR3 consists of 13 residues. Per the germline V gene, CDR1 is SEHNR and CDR2 is FQNEAQ (reference sequence). The chain's CDR3 is CASSAFEGGGYTF. DNA of the CDR3: TGTGCCAGCAGCGCGTTTGAGGGTGGTGGCTACACCTTC. The full variable domain, with the rest looked up from reference TRBV7-9 and TRBJ1-2, is DTGVSQNPRHKITKRGQNVTFRCDPISEHNRLYWYRQTLGQGPEFLTYFQNEAQLEKSRLLSDRFSAERPKGSFSTLEIQRTEQGDSAMYLCASSAFEGGGYTFGSGTRLTVV.

This clone was found once. The chain joins TRBV19 to TRBJ1-2, with 8 bases matching TRBD1. The CDR3 is made up of 16 amino acids. Germline V gives CDR1 LNHDA, CDR2 SQIVND (reference sequence). Trimming took 6 bases from V and 0 from J; bases not matched to a gene: 9. For the CDR3, the DNA is TGTGCCAGTAGCCGGGACAGGAGACTATCTAACTATGGCTACACCTTC. As protein: CASSRDRRLSNYGYTF. The whole variable domain, filled in from reference TRBV19 and TRBJ1-2, reads DGGITQSPKYLFRKEGQNVTLSCEQNLNHDAMYWYRQDPGQGLRLIYYSQIVNDFQKGDIAEGYSVSREKKESFPLTVTSAQKNPTAFYLCASSRDRRLSNYGYTFGSGTRLTVV.

This chain uses TRBV3-1 (or the pseudogene TRBV3-2) with TRBJ2-1; D is unclear. CDR1 and CDR2 (germline): LGHDT, YNNKEL (reference sequence). The CDR3 extends over 14 amino acids. The germline V and J ends were trimmed by 1 base and 4 bases, with 8 bases remaining between them. CDR3 nucleotide sequence: TGTGCCAGCAGCCAAGGGCAAATATACAATGAGCAGTTCTTC. Translated: CASSQGQIYNEQFF.

The rearrangement uses TRBV3-1 (or the pseudogene TRBV3-2) and TRBJ2-7, with D possibly being TRBD2 (5 bases). CDR1 LGHDT and CDR2 YNNKEL come from the germline V gene (reference sequence). The CDR3 has 15 residues. Trimming removed 4 bases from V and 7 bases from J, with 20 bases in between. CDR3 sequence reads: CASSPMSGITGEQYF. The CDR3 coding sequence is TGTGCCAGCAGCCCTATGTCGGGGATTACTGGGGAGCAGTACTTC.

The chain has TRBV24-1 and TRBJ2-3, with 8 bases aligning to TRBD2. The germline gives CDR1 KGHDR, CDR2 SFDVKD. This CDR3 comprises 16 residues. Germline trimming cut 3 bases from V and 2 bases from J; bases unmatched to any gene: 6. The CDR3 nucleotides read TGTGCCACCAGTGATCGCGGGGGGCTGATCACAGATACGCAGTATTTT. Translating it yields CATSDRGGLITDTQYF.

The CDR3 region is CASSQMGARTEAFF. The CDR3 bases are TGTGCCAGCAGCCAAATGGGGGCCCGCACTGAAGCTTTCTTT. The genes are TRBV3-1 (or the pseudogene TRBV3-2) and TRBJ1-1, with a weak D call TRBD1 (6 bases). Per germline, CDR1 LGHDT and CDR2 YNNKEL (reference sequence). The V end was cut by 2 bases, the J end by 4 bases, with 11 bases between. The CDR3 spans 14 residues.

This clone was recorded a few times. The rearrangement links TRBV19 to TRBJ2-7, with D unclear. The CDR3 is 15 residues long. Per the germline V gene, CDR1 is LNHDA and CDR2 is SQIVND (reference sequence). The V end lost 1 base, the J end lost 6 bases, and 16 bases lay between the germline ends. CDR3 nucleotide sequence: TGTGCCAGTAGTATAGGTCGCGGATCCGGCCTCGAGCAGTACTTC. It translates to CASSIGRGSGLEQYF.